These 11 T cell receptor beta chains were sequenced from one sample in a study of cytomegalovirus exposure and HLA in healthy donors. This PCR relied on a set of 60 Vbeta primers and 13 Jbeta primers. Only in-frame clones appear in the TCRdb table, and some are missing; sequencing was by immunoSEQ multiplex PCR. The sample includes under 200,000 clones, over 70% seen only once; the top ten take approximately 1.5%. Source material: PBMCs. These receptors all stem from a woman aged 30 to 39 in good health and CMV-seronegative.

The genes are TRBV6-6 and TRBJ1-1; 8 bases are shared with TRBD1. Trimming took 6 bases from V and 4 from J; bases not matched to a gene: 7. This CDR3 comprises 14 residues. CDR1 MNHNY and CDR2 SVGAGI come from the germline V gene (reference sequence). The CDR3 DNA reads TGTGCCAGCAGGCCCGGACAGGGATTCACTGAAGCTTTCTTT. Residues: CASRPGQGFTEAFF.

The gene calls are TRBV6-5 and TRBJ1-6; weak D call: TRBD1 (6 bases). The CDR3 is 13 residues long. V lost 10 bases to trimming and J lost 8 bases, with 15 bases between them. Per germline, CDR1 MNHEY and CDR2 SVGAGI. CDR3 protein: CATRRTEDSPLHF. The CDR3 bases are TGTGCCACCCGTCGGACAGAAGATTCACCCCTCCACTTT.

V usage is TRBV7-9 and J usage is TRBJ1-2; 7 bases line up with TRBD1. Germline values: CDR1 SEHNR, CDR2 FQNEAQ (reference sequence). Trimming cost V 0 bases and J 4 bases; bases outside gene matches: 8. This CDR3 spans 16 amino acids. The CDR3 region has the DNA TGTGCCAGCAGCTTAGCGGCGCTGAGACAGGGCTATGGCTACACCTTC. Amino acid sequence: CASSLAALRQGYGYTF.

The rearrangement uses TRBV5-5 and TRBJ1-6; 10 nucleotides match TRBD1. The CDR3 is 15 residues long. V lost 4 bases and J lost 9; bases outside the gene matches: 7. Germline-derived CDR1 and CDR2 are SGHKS and YYEKEE (reference sequence). The CDR3 coding sequence is TGTGCCAGCAGCATAGGACAGGGGGGGGGTTCACCCCTCCACTTT. Translating gives CASSIGQGGGSPLHF.

In its sample, this clone was seen once. The V and J genes are TRBV30 and TRBJ1-2; D is possibly TRBD1 (6 bases). The ends were cut back, 8 bases at V and 3 bases at J, with 13 bases in the middle. Looked up from germline, CDR1 is GTSNPN and CDR2 is SVGIG (reference sequence). The CDR3 length is 12 residues. The CDR3: CALTGNYYGYTF. The CDR3 DNA sequence: TGTGCCCTTACAGGGAATTACTATGGCTACACCTTC.

This clone was counted a few times. This sequence joins TRBV10-3 and TRBJ1-5; D not certain. The CDR3 is made up of 12 amino acids. The germline CDR1 and CDR2 sequences are ENHRY and SYGVKD. V lost 1 base and J lost 5, with 3 bases in between. CDR3 coding DNA: TGTGCCATCAGTGAGTTCTATCAGCCCCAGCATTTT. Translation: CAISEFYQPQHF.

The chain is built from TRBV6-6 and TRBJ1-5; 11 bases line up with TRBD1. With V trimmed by 6 bases and J by 0 bases, 4 bases remained unmatched. The CDR3 is made up of 16 amino acids. The germline CDR1 and CDR2 sequences are MNHNY and SVGAGI (reference sequence). Written as DNA, the CDR3 is TGTGCCAGCAGGTTGGGACAGGGGGTTAGCAATCAGCCCCAGCATTTT. It codes for CASRLGQGVSNQPQHF.

The gene calls are TRBV6-5 and TRBJ1-5, with 8 positions matching TRBD1. V lost 6 bases and J lost 5; bases outside the gene matches: 6. CDR1 and CDR2 from the germline V gene are MNHEY and SVGAGI. The CDR3 is 14 residues long. CDR3 coding DNA: TGTGCCAGCAGCCTCGGACAGGGCCATCAGCCCCAGCATTTT. This sequence encodes CASSLGQGHQPQHF.

This sequence joins TRBV18 and TRBJ2-5, with a weak D call TRBD1 (6 bases). The germline V gene has CDR1 KGHSH and CDR2 LQKENI. The ends were cut back, 4 bases at V and 2 bases at J, with 14 bases in the middle. The CDR3 runs to 15 residues. Here the CDR3 DNA reads TGTGCCAGCTCACTCAGGGGAAAGGTTCAAGAGACCCAGTACTTC. It is translated as CASSLRGKVQETQYF.

This clone came up a few times. This rearrangement joins TRBV4-3 to TRBJ2-7; D is perhaps TRBD1 (6 bases). The CDR3 is made up of 13 amino acids. The germline gives CDR1 LGHNA, CDR2 YSLEER. The V gene lost 6 bases and the J gene lost 5 bases, with 14 bases spanning the gap. The CDR3 bases are TGCGCCAGCAGTGCCTTGGGGGCCCACGAGCAGTACTTC. Its protein product is CASSALGAHEQYF.

A note on this clone: Other DNA variants within this sample encode the same CDR3. The chain uses TRBV5-1 and TRBJ2-7; TRBD2 might be the D (5 bases). Germline V lookup: CDR1 SGHRS, CDR2 YFSETQ. CDR3 size: 14 residues. The V gene lost 0 bases and the J gene lost 2 bases, with 9 bases spanning the gap. CDR3 nucleotides: TGCGCCAGCAGCTTGGCCCCGGGAACCTACGAGCAGTACTTC. This encodes CASSLAPGTYEQYF.